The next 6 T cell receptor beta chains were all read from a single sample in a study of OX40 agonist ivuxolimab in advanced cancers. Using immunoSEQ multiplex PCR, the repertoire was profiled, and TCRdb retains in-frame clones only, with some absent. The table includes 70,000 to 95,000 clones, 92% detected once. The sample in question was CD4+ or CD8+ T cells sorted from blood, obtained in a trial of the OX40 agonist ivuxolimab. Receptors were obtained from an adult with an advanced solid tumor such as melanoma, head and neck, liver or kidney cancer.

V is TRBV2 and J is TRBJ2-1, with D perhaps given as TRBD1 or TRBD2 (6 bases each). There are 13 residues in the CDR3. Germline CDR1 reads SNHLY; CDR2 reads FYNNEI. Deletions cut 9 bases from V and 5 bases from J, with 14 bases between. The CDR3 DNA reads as TGTGCCAGGACCCGGGGGCGAGACAATGAGCAGTTCTTC. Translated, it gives CARTRGRDNEQFF.

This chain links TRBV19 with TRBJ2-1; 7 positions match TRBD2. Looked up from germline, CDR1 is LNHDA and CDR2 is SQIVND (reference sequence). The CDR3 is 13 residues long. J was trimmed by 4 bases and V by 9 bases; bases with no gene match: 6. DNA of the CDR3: TGTGCCAGCACAACGGGGGGATACAATGAGCAGTTCTTC. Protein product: CASTTGGYNEQFF.

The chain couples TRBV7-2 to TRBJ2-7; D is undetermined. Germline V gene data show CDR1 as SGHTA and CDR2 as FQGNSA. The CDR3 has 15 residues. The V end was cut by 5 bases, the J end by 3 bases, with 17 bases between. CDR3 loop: CASSPRAGLDYEQYF. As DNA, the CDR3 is TGTGCCAGCAGCCCTCGTGCCGGGTTGGACTACGAGCAGTACTTC.

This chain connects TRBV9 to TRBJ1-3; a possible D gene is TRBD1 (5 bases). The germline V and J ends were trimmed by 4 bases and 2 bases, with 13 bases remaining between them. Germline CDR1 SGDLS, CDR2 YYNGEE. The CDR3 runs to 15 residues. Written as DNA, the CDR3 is TGTGCCAGCAGCAACGAACAGGCAACTGGAAACACCATATATTTT. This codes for CASSNEQATGNTIYF.

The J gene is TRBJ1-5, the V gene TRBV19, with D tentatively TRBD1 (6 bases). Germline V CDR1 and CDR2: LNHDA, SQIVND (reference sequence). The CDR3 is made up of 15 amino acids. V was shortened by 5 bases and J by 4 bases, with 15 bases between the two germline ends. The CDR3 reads CASSGGGGFNQPQHF. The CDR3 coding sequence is TGTGCCAGTAGTGGGGGAGGGGGTTTTAATCAGCCCCAGCATTTT.

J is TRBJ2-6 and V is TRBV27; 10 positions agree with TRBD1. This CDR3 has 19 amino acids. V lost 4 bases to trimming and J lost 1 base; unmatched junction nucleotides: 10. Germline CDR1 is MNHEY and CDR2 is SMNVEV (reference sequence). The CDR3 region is CASSSGTGDSLSGANVLTF. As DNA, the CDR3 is TGTGCCAGCAGTTCGGGGACAGGGGACTCACTTTCTGGGGCCAACGTCCTGACTTTC.